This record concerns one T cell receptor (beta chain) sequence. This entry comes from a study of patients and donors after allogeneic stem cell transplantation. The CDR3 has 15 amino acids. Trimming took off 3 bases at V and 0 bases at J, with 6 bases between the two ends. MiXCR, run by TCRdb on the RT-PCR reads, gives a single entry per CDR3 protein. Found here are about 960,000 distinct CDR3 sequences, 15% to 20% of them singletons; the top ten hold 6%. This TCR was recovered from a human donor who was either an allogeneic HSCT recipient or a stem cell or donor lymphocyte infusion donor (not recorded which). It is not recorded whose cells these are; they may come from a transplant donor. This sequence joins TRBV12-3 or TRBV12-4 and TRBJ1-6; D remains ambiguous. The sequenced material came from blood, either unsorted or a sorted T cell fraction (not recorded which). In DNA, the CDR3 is TGTGCCAGCAGTTTCATGAGCTCCTATAATTCACCCCTCCACTTT. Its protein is CASSFMSSYNSPLHF.